The source of this T cell receptor (beta chain) is a study of blood T cell repertoires in COVID-19. Across the study: COVID-19 samples, acute and convalescent, were from the United States, Italy and Spain. In each case, the material was cDNA or gDNA derived from T cells, B-cell-depleted T cells, or PBMCs.

The CDR3 is 15 amino acids. Authors' analysis steps: Amplifying reference gene primers gave estimates of nucleated cell counts. TCRdb's table, derived via immunoSEQ multiplex PCR, lists solely in-frame clones and lacks some. The DNA was the basis for D and trimming; V, J and clone size are from that table. The sample has roughly 180,000 clones, approximately 81% seen once; the top ten hold about a sixth. The sequence came from a man in his sixties who had recovered from COVID-19. What was sequenced was PBMCs or T cells enriched from blood (not recorded which). This chain uses TRBV21-1 with TRBJ2-2; the D call of TRBD1 is as the table states it, not checked on the DNA. TRBV21-1 is reported as a pseudogene. The CDR3 loop reads CASSKDGIMFGELFF. The CDR3 DNA sequence: TGTGCCAGCAGCAAAGATGGCATAATGTTCGGGGAGCTGTTTTTT.